This record covers a single T cell receptor beta chain. In the PCR, 60 Vbeta and 13 Jbeta primers were used. Profiling relied on immunoSEQ multiplex PCR, and the TCRdb table lists in-frame clones only, not all of them. Among 90,000 to 100,000 clones, 78% were seen once, and the ten largest hold 3% to 3.5%. This entry belongs to a study of cytomegalovirus exposure and HLA in healthy donors. This clonotype was obtained from a woman in her forties in good health and CMV-seronegative. The material sequenced was PBMCs.

The CDR3, as DNA: TGTGCCAGCAGCCGATCGACAGGGTCTAGAGAGACCCAGTACTTC. This sequence encodes CASSRSTGSRETQYF. J is TRBJ2-5 and V is TRBV14; 7 bases agree with TRBD1. After removal of 4 bases from V and 4 bases from J, the junction contained 9 bases not matched to a gene. CDR1 and CDR2 (germline): SGHDN, FVKESK. The CDR3 is 15 residues long.